Each of the 16 T cell receptor beta chains below was sequenced from the same sample in a study of shared clonotypes between healthy human individuals. Data came from immunoSEQ multiplex PCR; TCRdb stores just in-frame clones and leaves some out. The table has about 600,000 clones, nearly 97% seen once. Naive CD8 cells comprised CD45RO-negative, CCR7-positively selected cells, excluding terminally differentiated effector memory CD45RA+ cells. Sequencing input: naive CD8+ T cells sorted from blood. These receptors were obtained from a woman in her 30s in good health.

The gene calls are TRBV29-1 and TRBJ2-7; 9 nucleotides agree with TRBD2. This CDR3 comprises 13 residues. V lost 4 bases, J lost 2 bases, and 3 bases stayed unmatched. Germline V gives CDR1 SQVTM, CDR2 ANQGSEA. The CDR3 is CSVVGGRAYEQYF. Written as DNA, the CDR3 is TGCAGCGTTGTCGGCGGGAGGGCCTACGAGCAGTACTTC.

The genes are TRBV9 and TRBJ2-7; D gene unclear. Germline V gene sequence: CDR1 SGDLS, CDR2 YYNGEE. The V gene lost 0 bases and the J gene lost 3 bases, with 16 bases spanning the gap. The CDR3 runs 16 residues. CDR3 protein: CASSVGEGPPYYEQYF. The CDR3 DNA reads as TGTGCCAGCAGCGTAGGGGAAGGGCCTCCCTACTACGAGCAGTACTTC. Combining the CDR3 with reference TRBV9 and TRBJ2-7 gives the whole variable domain DSGVTQTPKHLITATGQRVTLRCSPRSGDLSVYWYQQSLDQGLQFLIQYYNGEERAKGNILERFSAQQFPDLHSELNLSSLELGDSALYFCASSVGEGPPYYEQYFGPGTRLTVT.

The gene calls are TRBV5-6 and TRBJ1-2; no clear D. CDR1 SGHDT and CDR2 YYEEEE come from the germline V gene. The CDR3 has 13 residues. Trimming removed 0 bases at V and 6 bases at J, with 9 bases between. The CDR3 region is CASSLGAPHGYTF. In nucleotides, the CDR3 is TGTGCCAGCAGCTTGGGTGCCCCCCATGGCTACACCTTC. The complete variable domain, with remaining parts taken from reference TRBV5-6 and TRBJ1-2, reads DAGVTQSPTHLIKTRGQQVTLRCSPKSGHDTVSWYQQALGQGPQFIFQYYEEEERQRGNFPDRFSGHQFPNYSSELNVNALLLGDSALYLCASSLGAPHGYTFGSGTRLTVV.

The V call is TRBV15, the J call TRBJ1-2; D unclear. Germline V gives CDR1 LNHNV, CDR2 YYDKDF (reference sequence). V was pared by 0 bases and J by 7 bases, with 12 bases between. The CDR3 extends over 14 amino acids. CDR3 in amino acids: CATSRDALPAGYTF. Written as DNA, the CDR3 is TGTGCCACCAGCAGAGATGCCTTGCCGGCTGGCTACACCTTC.

For this clone: Different DNA sequences within this sample yield the same CDR3. This chain links TRBV6-5 with TRBJ2-7; 7 nucleotides match TRBD2. There are 13 residues in the CDR3. CDR1 and CDR2 from the germline V gene are MNHEY and SVGAGI. Trimming at V came to 6 bases and at J to 6 bases, leaving 8 bases not matched to a gene. The CDR3 loop reads CASSPLTGGEQYF. As DNA, the CDR3 is TGTGCCAGCAGCCCCCTTACGGGAGGCGAGCAGTACTTC.

V is TRBV9 and J is TRBJ2-7; D is uncertain. CDR1 and CDR2 from the germline V gene are SGDLS and YYNGEE. The V end was cut by 7 bases, the J end by 2 bases, with 10 bases between. The CDR3 spans 12 residues. The CDR3 nucleotides read TGTGCCAGCGGGCCTTCCGCCTACGAGCAGTACTTC. This encodes CASGPSAYEQYF.

With regard to this clone: Other nucleotide sequences from this sample produce the same CDR3. The V gene is TRBV27, the J gene TRBJ2-7, with 11 bases lining up with TRBD2. Trimming at V came to 4 bases and at J to 2 bases, leaving 4 bases not matched to a gene. CDR3 length: 15 residues. Germline-derived CDR1 and CDR2 are MNHEY and SMNVEV (reference sequence). This chain's CDR3 is CASSSGTSGTYEQYF. The CDR3 DNA reads TGTGCCAGCAGTTCCGGGACTAGCGGCACCTACGAGCAGTACTTC.

In regard to this clone: Other nucleotide sequences from this sample produce the same CDR3. The V call is TRBV6-6, the J call TRBJ2-2; D is unclear. Germline V gene lookup returns CDR1 MNHNY and CDR2 SVGAGI (reference sequence). The ends were cut back, 5 bases at V and 4 bases at J, with 2 bases in the middle. The CDR3 extends over 11 amino acids. The chain's CDR3 is CASSTTGELFF. CDR3 bases: TGTGCCAGCAGTACCACCGGGGAGCTGTTTTTT.

The chain employs TRBV29-1 and TRBJ2-2, with TRBD2 matching 10 bases. The length of the CDR3 is 16 residues. Trimming took 4 bases from V and 0 from J; bases not matched to a gene: 5. Germline assignment: CDR1 SQVTM and CDR2 ANQGSEA. The CDR3 is CSVVSGRAANTGELFF. As DNA, the CDR3 is TGCAGCGTTGTCAGCGGGAGGGCCGCGAACACCGGGGAGCTGTTTTTT.

The chain carries TRBV28 and TRBJ2-7, with 7 nucleotides matching TRBD1. The length of the CDR3 is 13 residues. J was trimmed by 0 bases and V by 6 bases; bases with no gene match: 2. Germline V gives CDR1 MDHEN, CDR2 SYDVKM. The CDR3 region has the DNA TGTGCCAGCAGGTCAGGGGGCTCCTACGAGCAGTACTTC. The encoded protein is CASRSGGSYEQYF.

The J gene is TRBJ2-7, the V gene TRBV25-1; TRBD1 aligns across 9 bases. The CDR3 runs to 17 residues. Germline CDR1 MGHDK, CDR2 SYGVNS. J lost 4 bases, V lost 2 bases, and 12 bases had no gene match. CDR3 amino acids: CASSEVSTGQGLYEQYF. The CDR3, as DNA: TGTGCCAGCAGTGAAGTTTCTACGGGACAGGGTTTGTACGAGCAGTACTTC.

This clone was seen more than once but under ten times. The chain uses TRBV19 and TRBJ1-1; D gene ambiguous. The CDR3 is 11 residues long. With 5 bases removed from V and 1 base from J, the gap between germline ends came to 2 bases. The germline gives CDR1 LNHDA, CDR2 SQIVND (reference sequence). In DNA, the CDR3 is TGTGCCAGTAGTGGGAACACTGAAGCTTTCTTT. Protein product: CASSGNTEAFF.

The chain employs TRBV7-8 and TRBJ2-5; 8 bases fit TRBD2. Germline V gene sequence: CDR1 SGHVS, CDR2 FQNEAQ. The CDR3 covers 16 residues. With 2 bases clipped from V and 5 bases from J, the junction kept 10 bases outside the gene matches. For the CDR3, the DNA is TGTGCCAGCAGCTTAACGAAGGGACTAGTCGGTGAGACCCAGTACTTC. This gives the protein CASSLTKGLVGETQYF.

The rearrangement links TRBV6-5 to TRBJ1-2; the D gene is possibly TRBD1 (6 bases). CDR1 MNHEY and CDR2 SVGAGI come from the germline V gene. V was cut by 9 bases and J by 8 bases, with 22 bases left in between. There are 14 residues in the CDR3. This CDR3 reads CASGWGGQGYGYTF. The CDR3 nucleotides read TGTGCCAGTGGATGGGGGGGCCAGGGGTACGGCTACACCTTC.

The chain employs TRBV28 and TRBJ2-1; 8 positions match TRBD2. This CDR3 region has 17 residues. Trimming at V came to 8 bases and at J to 4 bases, leaving 16 bases not matched to a gene. The germline gives CDR1 MDHEN, CDR2 SYDVKM. CDR3 amino acids: CASRFGAGGDLYNEQFF. In nucleotides, the CDR3 is TGTGCCAGCCGATTCGGCGCGGGAGGAGACCTTTACAATGAGCAGTTCTTC. The whole variable domain, filled in from reference TRBV28 and TRBJ2-1, reads DVKVTQSSRYLVKRTGEKVFLECVQDMDHENMFWYRQDPGLGLRLIYFSYDVKMKEKGDIPEGYSVSREKKERFSLILESASTNQTSMYLCASRFGAGGDLYNEQFFGPGTRLTVL.

This sequence joins TRBV2 and TRBJ2-3; either TRBD1 or TRBD2 may supply D (5 bases each). Germline-derived CDR1 and CDR2 are SNHLY and FYNNEI. V lost 1 base to trimming and J lost 4 bases, with 12 bases between them. The CDR3 totals 15 residues. The CDR3, as DNA: TGTGCCAGCAGTGAAGAGGGGACCGGTCCAGATACGCAGTATTTT. Its protein product is CASSEEGTGPDTQYF.